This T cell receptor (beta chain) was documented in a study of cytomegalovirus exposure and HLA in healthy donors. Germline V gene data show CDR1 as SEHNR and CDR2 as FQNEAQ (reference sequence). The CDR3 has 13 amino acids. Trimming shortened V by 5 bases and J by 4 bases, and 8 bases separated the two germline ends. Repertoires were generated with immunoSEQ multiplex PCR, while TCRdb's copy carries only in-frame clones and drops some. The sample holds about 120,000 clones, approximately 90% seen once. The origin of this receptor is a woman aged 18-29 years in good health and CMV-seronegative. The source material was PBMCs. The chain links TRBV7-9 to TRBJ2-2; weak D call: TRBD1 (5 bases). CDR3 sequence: CASSKDSTGELFF. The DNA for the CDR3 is TGTGCCAGCAGCAAAGACAGCACCGGGGAGCTGTTTTTT.